Here is one T cell receptor beta chain with its context. Its target is unknown. Germline V gives CDR1 LNHDA, CDR2 SQIVND (reference sequence). Trimming at V came to 7 bases and at J to 5 bases, leaving 7 bases not matched to a gene. CDR3 length: 15 amino acids. Data came from immunoSEQ multiplex PCR; TCRdb stores just in-frame clones and leaves some out. This repertoire shows tens of thousands of clones, roughly 81% found once; its top ten account for more than 4%. This specimen comes from a study of radiotherapy plus CTLA-4 blockade in lung cancer. Chemo-refractory metastatic non-small-cell lung cancer patients underwent focal radiation alongside CTLA-4 blockade with ipilimumab. General study findings and limits: Blood TCR clones of tumor origin expanded after radiotherapy plus ipilimumab.

This sequence was found in a human donor with non-small cell lung cancer whose response to radiotherapy plus ipilimumab could not be evaluated. This sample comprised peripheral blood, obtained from a patient treated with radiotherapy plus ipilimumab. The V gene is TRBV19, the J gene TRBJ1-5; TRBD1 matches at 11 bases. The CDR3 sequence: CASTSDRGLDQPQHF. The CDR3 DNA is TGTGCCAGTACCTCGGACAGGGGGCTGGATCAGCCCCAGCATTTT.